The 9 T cell receptor beta chains below all came from one sample that was sequenced in a study of blood T cell repertoires in COVID-19. Profiling relied on immunoSEQ multiplex PCR, and the TCRdb table lists in-frame clones only, not all of them. The sample consists of 110,000 or so clones, 82% of them appearing once. The source material was peripheral blood. Receptors originate from an elderly woman with acute or convalescent COVID-19.

This chain uses TRBV28 with TRBJ1-1; no reliable D call. Germline CDR1 is MDHEN and CDR2 is SYDVKM. V was clipped by 3 bases and J by 7 bases, with 9 bases between them. This CDR3 spans 12 amino acids. As DNA, the CDR3 is TGTGCCAGCAGTTTGAGGGTAGGTGAAGCTTTCTTT. Translating it yields CASSLRVGEAFF.

In this sample, this clone turned up once. The gene calls are TRBV2 and TRBJ2-7; no firm D call. CDR1 and CDR2 from the germline V gene are SNHLY and FYNNEI. This CDR3 has 14 amino acids. Between the trimmed V and J ends, which lost 8 bases and 0 bases, there was a span of 14 bases. The CDR3 region is CASFLPLRSYEQYF. In DNA form, the CDR3 reads TGTGCCAGCTTTCTTCCTCTGCGCTCCTACGAGCAGTACTTC.

The rearrangement links TRBV27 to TRBJ2-2; D is perhaps TRBD2 (5 bases). Trimming removed 9 bases at V and 4 bases at J, with 12 bases between. Per the germline V gene, CDR1 is MNHEY and CDR2 is SMNVEV (reference sequence). CDR3 length: 13 amino acids. The DNA for the CDR3 is TGTGCCAGTTCACAGCGGCGCACCGGGGAGCTGTTTTTT. Protein sequence: CASSQRRTGELFF.

The chain links TRBV7-9 to TRBJ1-1, with a possible D match to TRBD1 (5 bases). There are 13 residues in the CDR3. Germline values: CDR1 SEHNR, CDR2 FQNEAQ (reference sequence). Trimming cost V 5 bases and J 6 bases, with 13 bases left between them. This chain's CDR3 is CASSPSKGPEAFF. The CDR3 nucleotides read TGTGCCAGCAGCCCCTCGAAGGGGCCTGAAGCTTTCTTT.

The genes are TRBV7-9 and TRBJ1-5; 9 bases align to TRBD1. The germline gives CDR1 SEHNR, CDR2 FQNEAQ (reference sequence). V trimming: 4 bases; J trimming: 5 bases; junction bases outside the gene matches: 6. The CDR3 is 15 amino acids. CDR3 loop: CASSSSDRGDQPQHF. The CDR3 coding sequence is TGTGCCAGCAGCTCTTCCGACAGGGGGGATCAGCCCCAGCATTTT.

J is TRBJ2-3 and V is TRBV9; perhaps TRBD2 as D (5 bases). This CDR3 is built from 13 residues. V dropped 3 bases and J dropped 3 bases, with 8 bases sitting between them. Germline V CDR1 and CDR2: SGDLS, YYNGEE. CDR3 residues: CASSDRDTDTQYF. As DNA, the CDR3 is TGTGCCAGCAGCGACCGGGATACAGATACGCAGTATTTT.

Regarding this clone: The sample has other DNA sequences that encode this CDR3 too. The chain employs TRBV12-5 and TRBJ2-1; 11 bases agree with TRBD2. Germline V CDR1 and CDR2: LGHNT, FRNRAP. The J segment lost 7 bases and the V segment lost 6 bases, leaving 2 bases of the junction unmatched. This CDR3 contains 13 residues. In DNA, the CDR3 is TGTGCTAGTGGACTAGCGGGAGTGAATGAGCAGTTCTTC. Translated: CASGLAGVNEQFF.

In this sample, this clone turned up a few times. The chain carries TRBV10-1 and TRBJ1-5; D remains ambiguous. V lost 0 bases and J 6 bases, leaving 3 bases between the germline ends. There are 12 residues in the CDR3. Germline V gives CDR1 WNHNN, CDR2 SYGVQD (reference sequence). The DNA of the CDR3 is TGCGCCAGCAGTGAGTCCAGTCAGCCCCAGCATTTT. It specifies CASSESSQPQHF.

This rearrangement joins TRBV6-6 to TRBJ1-1; 8 bases line up with TRBD1. The CDR3 runs to 14 residues. V shed 6 bases, J shed 0 bases, and the junction held 3 bases outside the gene matches. Germline V CDR1 and CDR2: MNHNY, SVGAGI (reference sequence). The CDR3: CASRRTGLNTEAFF. The CDR3 nucleotides read TGTGCCAGCAGAAGGACAGGGCTGAACACTGAAGCTTTCTTT.